This T cell receptor (beta chain) was recovered during a study of cytomegalovirus exposure and HLA in healthy donors. Points from the study as a whole: Cytomegalovirus-associated TCR beta chains were listed, numbering approximately 150. Usually a TCR sequence was rare, but some public TCRs were found in many donors.

From germline, CDR1 is SGHNT and CDR2 YYREEE (reference sequence). This CDR3 comprises 16 residues. The J segment lost 6 bases and the V segment lost 0 bases, leaving 9 bases of the junction unmatched. Comment on this clone: What it recognizes is unknown.

The assay was immunoSEQ multiplex PCR, and TCRdb's table has in-frame clones only and misses some. The data show about 150,000 clones, 80% to 95% seen once. The TCR comes from a man aged 18 to 35 in good health and CMV-seronegative. The genes are TRBV5-4 and TRBJ2-7, with 10 bases matching TRBD2. Sequencing input: PBMCs. The CDR3 DNA reads as TGTGCCAGCAGCTTGGGGGCCAGCGGGGGGGCGTCCGAGCAGTACTTC. Translated: CASSLGASGGASEQYF.